This T cell receptor beta chain was documented in a study of tissue T cells after allogeneic stem cell transplantation. Study results and limitations: Motif-based clustering found tissue-specific repertoire signatures shared across patients, though few clones were shared. Limitations included a small, clinically heterogeneous cohort and limited sampling depth. Blood and spleen captured only part of the tissue TCR repertoire.

The method was immunoSEQ multiplex PCR; TCRdb's version includes in-frame clones alone and lacks a portion of them. The table lists approximately 45,000 clones, over 70% of them singletons. The CDR3 has 14 amino acids. V shed 3 bases and J 0 bases; nucleotides not matched to a gene: 1. Germline assignment: CDR1 LGHNA and CDR2 YNLKQL (reference sequence). About this clone: Its antigen remains unknown. These gene names are mouse names. The read terminates 1 residue ahead of where the CDR3 ends, so the germline J gene completes it. In the same sample, other DNA sequences code for this CDR3.

The TCR was taken from a pool of C57BL/6 mice in good health. Material for sequencing was sorted cells pooled from one or two spleens. This chain connects TRBV5 to TRBJ1-2; TRBD1 agrees at 7 bases. Incomplete CDR3 DNA: TGTGCCAGCAGCCAGGGGACAGCAAACTCCGACTACACC. Translation: CASSQGTANSDYT. The entire CDR3 sequence reads CASSQGTANSDYTF.